This entry concerns a single T cell receptor beta chain. Its matching antigen is unknown. The entry originates in a study of CD8+ T cells in alopecia areata. About the study: Administration of oral tofacitinib to treated patients was at 5 to 10 mg twice daily. Tofacitinib dosing lasted 6 to 18 months, which was then followed by 6 months off drug. Study-wide findings and caveats: Because of a solitary nonresponder, the connection of baseline CD8+ expansion to response stays uncertain.

As to treatment: oral pan-JAK inhibitor, 5-10 mg twice daily. Those with alopecia areata gave lesional scalp punch biopsies and peripheral blood. Following extraction, RNA underwent reverse transcription to cDNA, which served as the sequencing template. This table comes from immunoSEQ multiplex PCR, and its TCRdb copy is limited to in-frame clones, with some not included. This sample yields 100,000 or so clones, of which roughly 56% are seen a single time; about 17% belongs to the top ten. Germline V lookup: CDR1 MGHRA, CDR2 YSYEKL. V lost 0 bases and J 0 bases, leaving 12 bases between the germline ends. The CDR3 spans 16 residues.

The material was CD8+ T cells sorted from blood, obtained between weeks 55 and 70, from a patient treated with tofacitinib. The sequence was obtained from a human donor with alopecia areata. This chain joins TRBV4-1 and TRBJ2-7; D call uncertain. CDR3 residues: CASSQDAPDGSYEQYF. DNA for the CDR3: TGCGCCAGCAGCCAAGATGCCCCGGACGGCTCCTACGAGCAGTACTTC.